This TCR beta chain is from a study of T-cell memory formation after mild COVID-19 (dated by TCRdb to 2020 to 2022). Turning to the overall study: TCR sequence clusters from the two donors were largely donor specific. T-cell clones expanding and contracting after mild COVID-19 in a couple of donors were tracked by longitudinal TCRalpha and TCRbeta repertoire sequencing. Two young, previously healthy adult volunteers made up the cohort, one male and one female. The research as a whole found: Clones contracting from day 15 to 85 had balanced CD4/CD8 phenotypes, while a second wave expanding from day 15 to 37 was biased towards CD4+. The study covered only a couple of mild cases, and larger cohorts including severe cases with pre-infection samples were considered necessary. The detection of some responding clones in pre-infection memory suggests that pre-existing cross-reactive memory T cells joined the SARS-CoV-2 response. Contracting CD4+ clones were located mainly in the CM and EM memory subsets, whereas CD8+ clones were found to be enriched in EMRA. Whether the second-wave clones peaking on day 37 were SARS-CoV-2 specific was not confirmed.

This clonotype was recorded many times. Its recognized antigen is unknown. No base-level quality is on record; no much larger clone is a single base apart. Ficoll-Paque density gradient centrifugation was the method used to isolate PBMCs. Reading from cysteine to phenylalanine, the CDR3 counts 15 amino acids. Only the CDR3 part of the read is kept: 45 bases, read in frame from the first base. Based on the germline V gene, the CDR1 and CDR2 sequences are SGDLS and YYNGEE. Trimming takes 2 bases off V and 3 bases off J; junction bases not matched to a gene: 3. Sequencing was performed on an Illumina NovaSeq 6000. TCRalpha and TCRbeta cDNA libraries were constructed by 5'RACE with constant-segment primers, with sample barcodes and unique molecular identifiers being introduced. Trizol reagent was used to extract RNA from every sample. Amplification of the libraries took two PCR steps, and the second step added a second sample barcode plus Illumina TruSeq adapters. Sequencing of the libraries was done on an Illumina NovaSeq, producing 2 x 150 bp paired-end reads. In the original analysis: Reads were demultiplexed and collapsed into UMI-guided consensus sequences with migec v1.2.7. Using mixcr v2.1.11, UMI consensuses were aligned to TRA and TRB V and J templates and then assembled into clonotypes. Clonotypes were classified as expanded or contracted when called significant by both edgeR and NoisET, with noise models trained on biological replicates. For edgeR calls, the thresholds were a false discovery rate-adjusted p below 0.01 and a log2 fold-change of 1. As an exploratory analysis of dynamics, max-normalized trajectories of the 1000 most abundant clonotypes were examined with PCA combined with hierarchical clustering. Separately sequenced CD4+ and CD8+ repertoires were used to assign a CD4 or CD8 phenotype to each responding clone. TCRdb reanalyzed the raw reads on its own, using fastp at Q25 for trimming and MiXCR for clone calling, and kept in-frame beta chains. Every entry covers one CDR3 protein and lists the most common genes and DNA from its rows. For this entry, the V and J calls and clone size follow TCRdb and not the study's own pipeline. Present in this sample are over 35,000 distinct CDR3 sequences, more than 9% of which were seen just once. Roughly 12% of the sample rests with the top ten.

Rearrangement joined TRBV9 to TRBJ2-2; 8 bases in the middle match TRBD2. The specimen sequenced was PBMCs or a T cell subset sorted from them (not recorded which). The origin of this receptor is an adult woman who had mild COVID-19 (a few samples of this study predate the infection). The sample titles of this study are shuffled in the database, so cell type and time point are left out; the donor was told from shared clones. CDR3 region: CASSVSGKDTGELFF. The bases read TGTGCCAGCAGCGTTAGCGGGAAAGACACCGGGGAGCTGTTTTTT.